This TCR beta chain was documented in a study of T cells after posttransplantation cyclophosphamide. Study conclusions and caveats: Recipient CMV seropositivity and CMV reactivation strongly tracked TRB clonality.

The CDR3 is 17 amino acids. V was trimmed by 1 base and J by 0 bases, leaving 14 bases between them. Germline lookup yields CDR1 SGHRS and CDR2 YFSETQ. Using immunoSEQ multiplex PCR, the repertoire was profiled, and TCRdb retains in-frame clones only, with some absent. The sample presents tens of thousands of clones, none singletons. This clone was observed many times. Its specificity is not known. Peripheral blood was collected from the related graft donor on the marrow donation day. J is TRBJ1-3 and V is TRBV5-1, with D perhaps matching TRBD1 (5 bases). Source material: PBMCs. This receptor was obtained from a man in his forties in good health, CMV-negative, and a related stem cell transplant donor. The CDR3 here is CASSLRGLGDSGNTIYF. DNA of the CDR3: TGCGCCAGCAGCTTGAGGGGACTTGGCGACTCTGGAAACACCATATATTTT.